This T cell receptor (beta chain) was identified during a study of blood T cells in healthy people across ages. General study findings and limits: The long-lived group displayed more naive CD4+ cells, plus higher diversity, than the aged donors did. Any conclusive comparison of naive versus antigen-experienced cells was prevented by using unsorted PBMCs.

On this clonotype: As yet, its antigen is unknown.

Researchers collected ten milliliters of peripheral blood from every single donor. Germline V gene lookup returns CDR1 SGHTA and CDR2 FQGNSA. V lost 1 base, J lost 7 bases, and 9 bases stayed unmatched. There are 16 residues in the CDR3. A sample-barcoded 5' primer and a J-beta primer mix were used in a second PCR of about 7 to 11 cycles. One entry per CDR3 protein results from TCRdb running MiXCR on the 5' RACE reads. The sample shows 730,000 or so distinct CDR3 sequences, 40% to 45% of them seen only once. The receptor comes from a man at least 80 years old in good health. The source material was blood. The rearrangement joins TRBV7-2 to TRBJ2-1; 8 bases line up with TRBD2. For the CDR3, the DNA is TGTGCCAGCAGCTTAGTCGTTAACGGGAGGGGGAATGAGCAGTTCTTC. It yields the protein CASSLVVNGRGNEQFF.